A single sample is the source of the 18 T cell receptor beta chains below, sequenced in a study of T-cell reconstitution after alpha-beta-depleted transplantation in children. The TCRbeta library was prepared with unique molecular identifiers. TCRdb redid the calling of the PCR reads with MiXCR, one entry per CDR3 protein. The repertoire holds roughly 310,000 distinct CDR3 sequences, with around 25% as singletons. The sequences come from PBMCs, mostly from graft donor cells, collected 180 days after TCRalphabeta/CD19-depleted stem cell transplant. The receptor source for this set is a male patient under 18 who had a stem cell transplant for acute lymphoblastic leukemia, so the T cells may come from the graft donor.

The chain has TRBV7-7 and TRBJ2-2, with 10 positions matching TRBD2. Germline trimming cut 3 bases from V and 5 bases from J; bases unmatched to any gene: 12. Germline lookup yields CDR1 SSHAT and CDR2 FNYEAQ (reference sequence). The CDR3 totals 18 residues. DNA for the CDR3: TGTGCCAGCAGCTTCGCCAGCCGACTAGCGGGCGAAACCGGGGAGCTGTTTTTT. Translated: CASSFASRLAGETGELFF.

This clonotype was picked up a small number of times. The CDR3: CASSPGVNIQYF. In nucleotides, the CDR3 is TGTGCCAGCAGCCCGGGGGTAAACATTCAGTACTTC. The rearrangement joins TRBV3-1 to TRBJ2-4, with D tentatively TRBD2 (6 bases). The CDR3 is 12 residues long. The germline V gene encodes CDR1 LGHDT and CDR2 YNNKEL (reference sequence). Trimming took off 4 bases at V and 6 bases at J, with 7 bases between the two ends.

V gene TRBV21-1 combines with J gene TRBJ2-7; TRBD1 reflects the table's D call only, with no check against the DNA. TRBV21-1 is given as a pseudogene. The CDR3 has 16 amino acids. CDR3 sequence: CASSKISGGFTYEQYF. CDR3 nucleotides: TGTGCCAGCAGCAAGATTTCAGGGGGCTTTACCTACGAGCAGTACTTC.

This clonotype was counted between two and nine times. The V gene is TRBV20-1, the J gene TRBJ2-3, with D possibly being TRBD1 or TRBD2 (5 bases each). Trimming left V 4 bases short and J 6 bases short, with 14 bases between. The length of the CDR3 is 13 residues. Per germline, CDR1 DFQATT and CDR2 SNEGSKA (reference sequence). The CDR3 reads CSATPSWGDTQYF. CDR3 DNA sequence: TGCAGTGCTACGCCCTCCTGGGGGGATACGCAGTATTTT.

This clonotype was seen repeatedly, ten times or more. This chain connects TRBV10-1 to TRBJ2-7; 11 bases fit TRBD2. J gave up 4 bases and V 4 bases, and 3 bases lay outside the gene matches. Looked up from germline, CDR1 is WNHNN and CDR2 is SYGVQD (reference sequence). The CDR3 has 14 residues. This CDR3 reads CASSGLAGTYEQYF. Written as DNA, the CDR3 is TGCGCCAGCAGTGGACTAGCGGGAACATACGAGCAGTACTTC.

The gene calls are TRBV11-1 and TRBJ2-2; 9 bases agree with TRBD1. V lost 6 bases to trimming and J lost 3 bases; unmatched junction nucleotides: 17. CDR3 length: 19 residues. Germline V gene sequence: CDR1 SGHAT, CDR2 FQDESV (reference sequence). CDR3 sequence: CASRRGEVRDRVHTGELFF. CDR3 DNA sequence: TGTGCCAGCAGGAGAGGGGAAGTCCGGGACAGGGTCCACACCGGGGAGCTGTTTTTT.

The rearrangement links TRBV9 to TRBJ2-1; possible D gene TRBD2, 5 bases. Trimming shortened V by 0 bases and J by 3 bases, and 10 bases separated the two germline ends. The CDR3 is 15 residues long. Germline V gene sequence: CDR1 SGDLS, CDR2 YYNGEE. The CDR3 nucleotides read TGTGCCAGCAGCGTAGGTCGGACTGGCTACAATGAGCAGTTCTTC. It yields the protein CASSVGRTGYNEQFF.

The chain is built from TRBV13 and TRBJ2-3; D is unclear. V lost 4 bases to trimming and J lost 0 bases, with 14 bases between them. The CDR3 length is 16 residues. Germline lookup yields CDR1 PRHDT and CDR2 FYEKMQ (reference sequence). The CDR3 nucleotides are TGTGCCAGCAGCTCCAACTCCATCACTAGCACAGATACGCAGTATTTT. Amino acid sequence: CASSSNSITSTDTQYF.

This chain uses TRBV7-6 with TRBJ2-7; possibly TRBD1 for D (5 bases). The CDR3 sequence is 13 residues long. The germline V gene has CDR1 SGHVS and CDR2 FNYEAQ. Trimming cost V 0 bases and J 7 bases, with 10 bases left between them. The CDR3 is CASSLAPGQEQYF. The CDR3 DNA reads TGTGCCAGCAGCTTAGCGCCAGGGCAAGAGCAGTACTTC.

The chain combines TRBV24-1 with TRBJ2-1, with TRBD2 as a possible D gene (6 bases). The germline V gene encodes CDR1 KGHDR and CDR2 SFDVKD. Deletions cut 4 bases from V and 12 bases from J, with 18 bases between. The CDR3 runs 14 residues. In DNA, the CDR3 is TGTGCCACCAGTGACTCCCCTAGCGCCGACGGGCAGTTCTTC. Translating gives CATSDSPSADGQFF.

The table lists this clonotype with a few counts. This rearrangement joins TRBV10-3 to TRBJ2-7, with D possibly being TRBD1 (6 bases). V lost 7 bases and J lost 0, with 10 bases in between. Germline V gives CDR1 ENHRY, CDR2 SYGVKD. The CDR3 totals 13 residues. CDR3: CAIKQGSSYEQYF. As DNA, the CDR3 is TGTGCCATCAAACAGGGTAGCTCCTACGAGCAGTACTTC.

This chain connects TRBV5-1 to TRBJ2-4; no clear D gene. The V end lost 1 base, the J end lost 6 bases, and 2 bases lay between the germline ends. Germline V lookup: CDR1 SGHRS, CDR2 YFSETQ. The CDR3 extends over 11 amino acids. The CDR3 DNA follows: TGCGCCAGCAGCTTGACAAACATTCAGTACTTC. Translating gives CASSLTNIQYF.

The rearrangement uses TRBV7-7 and TRBJ2-5; D possibly uses TRBD1 or TRBD2 (5 bases each). The CDR3 is 17 residues long. Trimming took 1 base from V and 6 from J, leaving 21 bases between them. Germline assignment: CDR1 SSHAT and CDR2 FNYEAQ (reference sequence). CDR3 sequence: CASSLEGFRTGLKTQYF. CDR3 coding DNA: TGTGCCAGCAGCTTAGAGGGGTTCAGGACCGGACTCAAGACCCAGTACTTC.

The chain joins TRBV5-1 to TRBJ2-2, with TRBD2 matching 11 bases. This CDR3 is built from 17 residues. V shed 0 bases, J shed 4 bases, and the junction held 5 bases outside the gene matches. Germline V lookup: CDR1 SGHRS, CDR2 YFSETQ. In DNA form, the CDR3 reads TGCGCCAGCAGCTTGGGGCTAGCGGGAGGACGCACCGGGGAGCTGTTTTTT. Its translation is CASSLGLAGGRTGELFF.

The rearrangement uses TRBV9 and TRBJ2-5; TRBD2 agrees at 9 bases. The CDR3 has 16 residues. Trimming cost V 0 bases and J 1 base; bases outside gene matches: 4. Germline V gene lookup returns CDR1 SGDLS and CDR2 YYNGEE. In nucleotides, the CDR3 is TGTGCCAGCAGCGTAGGGGGCGGGAGGGTCCAAGAGACCCAGTACTTC. Translation: CASSVGGGRVQETQYF.

A few counts support this clonotype. The chain recombines TRBV20-1 with TRBJ2-1, with a tentative D call TRBD2 (6 bases). Per germline, CDR1 DFQATT and CDR2 SNEGSKA (reference sequence). V lost 5 bases and J lost 0, with 17 bases in between. The CDR3 extends over 16 amino acids. The CDR3 region has the DNA TGCAGTGCTTGGGACTCCCATCTTACCTCCTACAATGAGCAGTTCTTC. Amino acids: CSAWDSHLTSYNEQFF.

The chain combines TRBV4-1 with TRBJ2-3; TRBD1 aligns across 9 bases. V gave up 4 bases and J gave up 2 bases; unmatched junction bases: 4. Germline-derived CDR1 and CDR2 are MGHRA and YSYEKL. The CDR3 length is 15 residues. CDR3 coding DNA: TGCGCCAGCAGCCCCCGGGACAGGGCCACAGATACGCAGTATTTT. Translated, it gives CASSPRDRATDTQYF.

This chain uses TRBV4-1 with TRBJ2-1; D tentatively reads TRBD1 or TRBD2 (6 bases each). Trimming removed 0 bases at V and 0 bases at J, with 15 bases between. CDR3 length: 18 amino acids. CDR1 and CDR2 from the germline V gene are MGHRA and YSYEKL. CDR3 DNA: TGCGCCAGCAGCCAAGAGGGGGGCGGGTGGAGCTCCTACAATGAGCAGTTCTTC. Protein sequence: CASSQEGGGWSSYNEQFF.